The 12 T cell receptor beta chains below come from one sample, sequenced in a study of T cell repertoires in cytomegalovirus infection. In TCRdb, the reads were re-called with MiXCR into one record per CDR3 protein. The sample lists fewer than 550,000 distinct CDR3 sequences, roughly 10% occurring once. The sequenced sample consisted of PBMCs. These receptors came from a human donor in good health (CMV status not recorded). Some clones in this sample may be carry-over from other donors' samples.

This clonotype was picked up a small number of times. The chain is built from TRBV5-8 and TRBJ2-7; D may be TRBD1 (6 bases). The CDR3 consists of 15 residues. Trimming removed 6 bases at V and 4 bases at J, with 20 bases between. Germline V gives CDR1 SGHTS, CDR2 YDEGEE. In DNA, the CDR3 is TGTGCCAGCATCGACCCCAGGACAGACAATTACGAGCAGTACTTC. It yields the protein CASIDPRTDNYEQYF.

This clonotype was seen repeatedly, ten times or more. The V and J genes are TRBV5-1 and TRBJ1-4; TRBD1 aligns across 9 bases. V lost 3 bases and J lost 8; bases outside the gene matches: 14. The CDR3 is made up of 17 amino acids. Germline V gene sequence: CDR1 SGHRS, CDR2 YFSETQ. The CDR3 here is CASSSRPPQGAMEKLFF. CDR3 in DNA: TGCGCCAGCAGCTCGCGCCCTCCACAGGGGGCGATGGAAAAACTGTTTTTT.

This clonotype was seen a handful of times. V gene TRBV3-1 combines with J gene TRBJ1-1, with TRBD1 matching over 8 bases. The CDR3 consists of 13 residues. The V gene end was trimmed by 6 bases and the J gene end by 4 bases; junction bases not matched to a gene: 4. Germline V gives CDR1 LGHDT, CDR2 YNNKEL (reference sequence). The CDR3 DNA reads TGTGCCAGCAGGACAGGGGTTGGCACTGAAGCTTTCTTT. Encoded protein: CASRTGVGTEAFF.

The table lists this clonotype with many counts. The chain joins TRBV4-1 to TRBJ1-2; a possible D gene is TRBD1 (6 bases). Germline V gene data show CDR1 as MGHRA and CDR2 as YSYEKL. The V end was cut by 3 bases, the J end by 9 bases, with 20 bases between. CDR3 length equals 15 residues. The CDR3 here is CASSQNRAEGGSYTF. In DNA, the CDR3 is TGCGCCAGCAGCCAGAACCGCGCCGAAGGGGGAAGCTACACCTTC.

This clonotype was found a few times. The chain couples TRBV20-1 to TRBJ2-2, with TRBD2 matching over 7 bases. The CDR3 has 16 amino acids. The trim removed 3 bases at V and 2 bases at J, leaving 9 bases unmatched. Looked up from germline, CDR1 is DFQATT and CDR2 is SNEGSKA (reference sequence). CDR3 loop: CSARGLAGVNTGELFF. In DNA, the CDR3 is TGCAGTGCTAGGGGTCTCGCGGGAGTAAACACCGGGGAGCTGTTTTTT.

This clonotype was counted ten times or more. This chain joins TRBV6-6 and TRBJ1-2; the D is unclear. The V gene lost 9 bases and the J gene lost 5 bases, with 16 bases spanning the gap. Germline values: CDR1 MNHNY, CDR2 SVGAGI (reference sequence). The CDR3 runs 13 residues. The CDR3, as DNA: TGTGCCAGATCCCCAGTTATCGGGTATGGCTACACCTTC. Its translation is CARSPVIGYGYTF.

The chain carries TRBV9 and TRBJ2-2, with 8 bases identical to TRBD2. J was trimmed by 5 bases and V by 2 bases; bases with no gene match: 5. Germline V gives CDR1 SGDLS, CDR2 YYNGEE. This CDR3 contains 15 residues. This CDR3 is CASSVRAGGTGELFF. The DNA of the CDR3 is TGTGCCAGCAGCGTGAGGGCGGGAGGAACCGGGGAGCTGTTTTTT. Filled out from reference TRBV9 and TRBJ2-2, the complete variable domain reads DSGVTQTPKHLITATGQRVTLRCSPRSGDLSVYWYQQSLDQGLQFLIQYYNGEERAKGNILERFSAQQFPDLHSELNLSSLELGDSALYFCASSVRAGGTGELFFGEGSRLTVL.

This clonotype has a count of ten or more. The chain links TRBV12-3 or TRBV12-4 to TRBJ2-1; weak D call: TRBD1 (5 bases). The CDR3 consists of 12 residues. The V end was cut by 5 bases, the J end by 7 bases, with 9 bases between. CDR3 bases: TGTGCCAGCAGTCGACAGATGAATGAGCAGTTCTTC. Protein: CASSRQMNEQFF.

This chain uses TRBV12-3 or TRBV12-4 with TRBJ1-3; D is unclear. The CDR3 loop spans 15 amino acids. V gave up 6 bases and J gave up 4 bases, with 16 bases separating them. CDR3 loop: CASSPRRIIGNTIYF. The CDR3 DNA follows: TGTGCCAGCAGCCCTCGACGGATAATAGGAAACACCATATATTTT.

This chain uses TRBV7-9 with TRBJ1-2; D gene ambiguous. V lost 3 bases to trimming and J lost 4 bases, with 12 bases between them. Germline CDR1 SEHNR, CDR2 FQNEAQ (reference sequence). The CDR3 consists of 14 residues. The chain's CDR3 is CASSFPAGLYGYTF. The CDR3, as DNA: TGTGCCAGCAGCTTCCCCGCAGGACTCTATGGCTACACCTTC.

Ten or more counts support this clonotype. This chain connects TRBV29-1 to TRBJ2-4; 8 nucleotides align to TRBD1. Germline lookup yields CDR1 SQVTM and CDR2 ANQGSEA. The V and J ends lost 4 bases and 7 bases, in that order; junction bases with no gene match: 6. There are 13 residues in the CDR3. CDR3 in DNA: TGCAGCGTTGGGAGGCAGGGGGCTAACATTCAGTACTTC. The encoded protein is CSVGRQGANIQYF.

The rearrangement uses TRBV9 and TRBJ2-1; D might be TRBD2 (6 bases). The length of the CDR3 is 13 residues. Germline V CDR1 and CDR2: SGDLS, YYNGEE. V lost 2 bases and J 9 bases, leaving 12 bases between the germline ends. CDR3 bases: TGTGCCAGCAGCGTGGGAGGTCTCGCTGAGCAGTTCTTC. The encoded protein is CASSVGGLAEQFF. Based on the CDR3 plus reference TRBV9 and TRBJ2-1, the full variable domain is DSGVTQTPKHLITATGQRVTLRCSPRSGDLSVYWYQQSLDQGLQFLIQYYNGEERAKGNILERFSAQQFPDLHSELNLSSLELGDSALYFCASSVGGLAEQFFGPGTRLTVL.